These 17 T cell receptor beta chains were sequenced from one sample in a study of T-cell reconstitution after alpha-beta-depleted transplantation in children. A TCRbeta library incorporating unique molecular identifiers was prepared. MiXCR, run by TCRdb on the PCR reads, gives a single entry per CDR3 protein. The table has fewer than 550,000 distinct CDR3 sequences, about an eighth seen once. The starting material was PBMCs, mostly from graft donor cells, obtained 180 days after TCRalphabeta/CD19-depleted stem cell transplant. Every receptor here comes from a female patient between 2 and 15 years old who had a stem cell transplant for aplastic anemia, so the T cells may come from the graft donor.

This clonotype was counted between two and nine times. The chain carries TRBV4-3 and TRBJ2-2; either TRBD1 or TRBD2 may supply D (5 bases each). In germline, CDR1 is LGHNA, CDR2 YSLEER. The CDR3 is 15 amino acids. With 3 bases removed from V and 5 bases from J, the gap between germline ends came to 13 bases. CDR3 loop: CASSHGTGTTGELFF. The CDR3 bases are TGCGCCAGCAGCCACGGGACGGGTACAACCGGGGAGCTGTTTTTT.

This clonotype was found a few times. The J gene is TRBJ2-5, the V gene TRBV7-9; TRBD1 matches at 7 bases. Germline CDR1 is SEHNR and CDR2 is FQNEAQ (reference sequence). V trimming: 5 bases; J trimming: 3 bases; junction bases outside the gene matches: 12. CDR3 length: 16 residues. In nucleotides, the CDR3 is TGTGCCAGCAGCGCGCCTTCAGGGACAGCCAAAGAGACCCAGTACTTC. The encoded protein is CASSAPSGTAKETQYF.

The table lists this clonotype with many counts. The rearrangement links TRBV6-1 to TRBJ2-6; TRBD1 aligns across 8 bases. V was clipped by 4 bases and J by 0 bases; unmatched bases: 14. This CDR3 has 20 amino acids. The germline V gene has CDR1 MNHNS and CDR2 SASEGT. As DNA, the CDR3 is TGTGCCAGCAGTGCGACCCCGGGACAGGAAAGCCCCTCTGGGGCCAACGTCCTGACTTTC. It is translated as CASSATPGQESPSGANVLTF.

The V gene is TRBV10-2, the J gene TRBJ2-3; 9 bases line up with TRBD2. In germline, CDR1 is WSHSY, CDR2 SAAADI. CDR3 length: 17 amino acids. J lost 6 bases, V lost 0 bases, and 10 bases had no gene match. CDR3 nucleotide sequence: TGCGCCAGCAGTGAGTCGACTCGCCGAGCGGGAGGCGATACGCAGTATTTT. It encodes CASSESTRRAGGDTQYF.

This clonotype turned up a few times. The CDR3 spells CASSLARGVEAFF. The CDR3 DNA reads as TGTGCCAGCAGCTTAGCGCGGGGGGTTGAAGCTTTCTTT. The chain employs TRBV7-2 and TRBJ1-1; tentatively, D is TRBD1 (5 bases). This CDR3 has 13 residues. The germline V gene has CDR1 SGHTA and CDR2 FQGNSA. With 0 bases removed from V and 7 bases from J, the gap between germline ends came to 9 bases.

The rearrangement uses TRBV7-9 and TRBJ2-3, with 9 bases aligning to TRBD2. Germline assignment: CDR1 SEHNR and CDR2 FQNEAQ (reference sequence). CDR3 size: 15 residues. V was pared by 5 bases and J by 7 bases, with 10 bases of the junction left unmatched. The CDR3 sequence is CASSPLAGPRYTQYF. The CDR3 region has the DNA TGTGCCAGCAGCCCCCTAGCGGGGCCCCGGTATACGCAGTATTTT. Together with reference TRBV7-9 and TRBJ2-3, the CDR3 gives the full variable domain: DTGVSQNPRHKITKRGQNVTFRCDPISEHNRLYWYRQTLGQGPEFLTYFQNEAQLEKSRLLSDRFSAERPKGSFSTLEIQRTEQGDSAMYLCASSPLAGPRYTQYFGPGTRLTVL.

The sample holds a few counts of this clonotype. V usage is TRBV12-3 or TRBV12-4 and J usage is TRBJ2-3, with 9 bases that match TRBD2. Unmatched junction bases numbered 16, after V lost 10 bases and J lost 2 bases. This CDR3 comprises 17 residues. The CDR3 spells CATRRSGSLLSTDTQYF. The CDR3 region has the DNA TGTGCCACTCGACGTAGCGGGAGTTTACTTTCCACAGATACGCAGTATTTT.

This clonotype has a handful of counts. One junction end does not reproduce the germline sequence, and a read error may be involved. The chain has TRBV12-3 or TRBV12-4 and TRBJ1-2, with D possibly matching TRBD1 (5 bases). The CDR3 totals 13 residues. CDR3 coding DNA: TGTGCCAGCGAACGCGCTGGGGGTTGGACCTTAGCGTTT. It specifies CASERAGGWTLAF.

This clonotype was counted ten times or more. The J gene is TRBJ2-5, the V gene TRBV12-5; D tentatively fits TRBD1 or TRBD2 (5 bases each). CDR3 length: 19 residues. Germline CDR1 is LGHNT and CDR2 is FRNRAP. V was shortened by 0 bases and J by 3 bases, with 23 bases between the two germline ends. The chain's CDR3 is CASGLVSSSFRDGEETQYF. The CDR3 region has the DNA TGTGCTAGTGGTTTGGTATCGTCCTCCTTCCGGGACGGCGAAGAGACCCAGTACTTC.

The chain uses TRBV7-9 and TRBJ2-7; D not resolved. CDR3 length: 14 residues. Germline-derived CDR1 and CDR2 are SEHNR and FQNEAQ (reference sequence). V lost 2 bases to trimming and J lost 1 base, with 9 bases between them. CDR3 in amino acids: CASSLYEGSYEQYV. The CDR3 region has the DNA TGTGCCAGCAGCTTATATGAAGGGTCCTACGAGCAGTACGTC.

This clonotype was observed a handful of times. The V call is TRBV5-1, the J call TRBJ2-3, with a possible D match to TRBD2 (5 bases). Germline V gene sequence: CDR1 SGHRS, CDR2 YFSETQ. V was clipped by 2 bases and J by 2 bases, with 12 bases between them. CDR3 size: 15 residues. CDR3 loop: CASSFTGGLTDTQYF. The CDR3 nucleotides read TGCGCCAGCAGCTTCACGGGCGGACTCACAGATACGCAGTATTTT.

This clonotype has just a few counts. This rearrangement joins TRBV12-3 or TRBV12-4 to TRBJ1-5; D is possibly TRBD1 (5 bases). Trimming stripped 3 bases from V and 4 bases from J, with 16 bases between. The CDR3 totals 16 residues. The chain's CDR3 is CASSLGPRGGNQPQHF. In DNA form, the CDR3 reads TGTGCCAGCAGTTTGGGCCCGCGGGGGGGGAATCAGCCCCAGCATTTT.

The V and J genes are TRBV12-3 or TRBV12-4 and TRBJ2-3, with TRBD2 matching 13 bases. The CDR3 has 15 residues. V lost 4 bases to trimming and J lost 10 bases; unmatched junction nucleotides: 8. CDR3 nucleotide sequence: TGTGCCAGCAGTTCCGGGACTAGCGGGGTGCAAGCGCAGTATTTT. Its protein is CASSSGTSGVQAQYF.

Only a few counts were recorded for this clonotype. The chain links TRBV14 to TRBJ2-3; D gene uncertain. CDR3 size: 15 residues. V shed 5 bases and J shed 4 bases, with 16 bases lying between them. Looked up from germline, CDR1 is SGHDN and CDR2 is FVKESK. The CDR3 DNA reads as TGTGCCAGCAGCTCACACCTCAACCGTCCAGATACGCAGTATTTT. The encoded protein is CASSSHLNRPDTQYF.

The rearrangement links TRBV27 to TRBJ2-5; D ambiguous. The CDR3 has 15 residues. CDR1 MNHEY and CDR2 SMNVEV come from the germline V gene (reference sequence). Between the trimmed V and J ends, which lost 5 bases and 2 bases, there was a span of 15 bases. The CDR3 loop reads CASSPNFPRQETQYF. CDR3 bases: TGTGCCAGCAGTCCGAATTTTCCCCGACAAGAGACCCAGTACTTC.

This clonotype was counted between two and nine times. The rearrangement joins TRBV5-1 to TRBJ1-1; D unclear. Trimming cost V 1 base and J 3 bases, with 7 bases left between them. The germline gives CDR1 SGHRS, CDR2 YFSETQ. CDR3 length: 13 residues. CDR3 amino acids: CASSLKDDTEAFF. CDR3 DNA sequence: TGCGCCAGCAGCTTGAAAGATGACACTGAAGCTTTCTTT. Full variable domain (missing parts from reference TRBV5-1 and TRBJ1-1): KAGVTQTPRYLIKTRGQQVTLSCSPISGHRSVSWYQQTPGQGLQFLFEYFSETQRNKGNFPGRFSGRQFSNSRSEMNVSTLELGDSALYLCASSLKDDTEAFFGQGTRLTVV.

This clonotype was seen a handful of times. The chain has TRBV20-1 and TRBJ2-5; D uncertain. Trimming removed 3 bases at V and 0 bases at J, with 14 bases between. CDR1 is DFQATT, CDR2 SNEGSKA, per germline (reference sequence). This CDR3 has 15 amino acids. The CDR3 bases are TGCAGTGCTAGGGGCGGAAGCACGTACCAAGAGACCCAGTACTTC. Translated, it gives CSARGGSTYQETQYF.